This record concerns one T cell receptor (beta chain) sequence. Per germline, CDR1 KGHSH and CDR2 LQKENI. The CDR3 is made up of 15 amino acids. Between the trimmed V and J ends, which lost 3 bases and 5 bases, there was a span of 16 bases. Profiling relied on immunoSEQ multiplex PCR, and the TCRdb table lists in-frame clones only, not all of them. This sample has 66,000 or so clones, with almost 97% found just once. This specimen belongs to a study of technical replicates of blood from several donors. Sequencing was done on a sample of T cells isolated from PBMCs. The chain recombines TRBV18 with TRBJ1-1; D ambiguous. This TCR came from a human donor in good health. CDR3 loop: CASSPGGVLRTEAFF. Written as DNA, the CDR3 is TGTGCCAGCTCACCTGGAGGTGTTCTGAGAACTGAAGCTTTCTTT.